This T cell receptor (beta chain) was sequenced for a study of T cell changes during pregnancy in multiple sclerosis. Germline V gene lookup returns CDR1 SGHRS and CDR2 YFSETQ. CDR3 length equals 13 residues. Trimming took 1 base from V and 1 from J, leaving 5 bases between them. Sequenced by immunoSEQ multiplex PCR; TCRdb stores in-frame clones only, minus some. Among some 51,000 clones, nearly 95% were seen once, and the ten largest hold around 0.47%. This sequence joins TRBV5-1 and TRBJ1-1; D not certain. This specimen consisted of CD4+ T cells from peripheral blood mononuclear cells, obtained in the first trimester of pregnancy. This sequence originates from a female donor with multiple sclerosis, enrolled in a pregnancy study. This CDR3 reads CASSLLQNTEAFF. CDR3 nucleotide sequence: TGCGCCAGCAGCTTGTTACAGAACACTGAAGCTTTCTTT. Full variable domain (remainder filled in from reference TRBV5-1 and TRBJ1-1): KAGVTQTPRYLIKTRGQQVTLSCSPISGHRSVSWYQQTPGQGLQFLFEYFSETQRNKGNFPGRFSGRQFSNSRSEMNVSTLELGDSALYLCASSLLQNTEAFFGQGTRLTVV.